The next 30 T cell receptor beta chains were all read from a single sample in a study of PD-1 blockade in mismatch repair-deficient tumors. The protocol was immunoSEQ multiplex PCR, while the TCRdb copy is restricted to in-frame clones and leaves out a portion. Found here are some 50,000 clones, around 77% of them singletons; the top ten hold 2.5% to 4%. Sequenced here: PBMCs, sampled before pembrolizumab treatment. All receptors come from an adult with mismatch repair-deficient cancer.

CDR3 in amino acids: CASSKDKRGRLQNGYTF. CDR3 in DNA: TGTGCCAGCAGCAAAGATAAAAGGGGGCGGCTCCAAAATGGCTACACCTTC. V is TRBV21-1 and J is TRBJ1-2; TRBD1 was called by the table and not checked on the DNA. TRBV21-1 is labeled a pseudogene. This CDR3 has 17 residues.

CDR3 loop: CASSPGTSDYEQYF. Written as DNA, the CDR3 is TGTGCCAGCAGTCCCGGGACTAGCGACTACGAGCAGTACTTC. The J gene is TRBJ2-7, the V gene TRBV6-6, with TRBD2 identical over 10 bases. This CDR3 contains 14 residues. Unmatched junction bases numbered 4, after V lost 5 bases and J lost 3 bases. CDR1 is MNHNY and CDR2 is SVGAGI in the germline V gene (reference sequence).

This clone is a singleton in its sample. This chain uses TRBV29-1 with TRBJ1-2; tentatively, D is TRBD1 (6 bases). V was shortened by 5 bases and J by 0 bases, with 13 bases between the two germline ends. CDR3 size: 14 residues. Germline assignment: CDR1 SQVTM and CDR2 ANQGSEA. The CDR3 protein is CSVTGTPANYGYTF. The CDR3 DNA is TGCAGCGTTACAGGGACCCCTGCTAACTATGGCTACACCTTC.

The rearrangement joins TRBV29-1 to TRBJ2-1; D tentatively reads TRBD1 or TRBD2 (6 bases each). The CDR3 totals 14 residues. The V and J ends lost 7 bases and 0 bases respectively, with 13 bases between them. Germline V gene sequence: CDR1 SQVTM, CDR2 ANQGSEA. CDR3 sequence reads: CSAEGGSSYNEQFF. CDR3 bases: TGCAGCGCAGAGGGGGGAAGCTCCTACAATGAGCAGTTCTTC.

As to this clone: The junction does not match germline at one end; this may be a read error. The V call is TRBV5-8, the J call TRBJ2-7, with no clear D. Germline CDR1 is SGHTS and CDR2 is YDEGEE. This CDR3 is built from 11 residues. The CDR3 coding sequence is TGTGCCAGCAGCTTGGACTACGGGCAGTACTTC. Translating it yields CASSLDYGQYF.

This clone was detected only a few times. The rearrangement links TRBV7-6 to TRBJ2-7, with D tentatively TRBD2 (6 bases). V lost 5 bases to trimming and J lost 0 bases, with 17 bases between them. This CDR3 is built from 16 residues. Germline loops: CDR1 SGHVS, CDR2 FNYEAQ. This chain's CDR3 is CASSPKTGTASYEQYF. The CDR3 nucleotides are TGTGCCAGCAGCCCCAAAACCGGGACTGCCTCCTACGAGCAGTACTTC.

This chain connects TRBV7-2 to TRBJ2-5, with 8 bases matching TRBD1. Germline CDR1 and CDR2: SGHTA and FQGNSA. With 4 bases clipped from V and 3 bases from J, the junction kept 1 base outside the gene matches. The CDR3 sequence is 13 residues long. In DNA, the CDR3 is TGTGCCAGCAGCTCGGACAGGGAAGAGACCCAGTACTTC. Translating gives CASSSDREETQYF.

The V gene is TRBV5-1, the J gene TRBJ2-1; D is undetermined. The germline gives CDR1 SGHRS, CDR2 YFSETQ. This CDR3 is 15 amino acids long. V dropped 4 bases and J dropped 10 bases, with 21 bases sitting between them. The CDR3 DNA follows: TGCGCCAGCAGCGTGGGAAACTCCAACATCGTGGAGCAGTTCTTC. Protein: CASSVGNSNIVEQFF.

The V call is TRBV27, the J call TRBJ2-7, with 9 bases matching TRBD1. The CDR3 is 15 residues long. Germline values: CDR1 MNHEY, CDR2 SMNVEV (reference sequence). The V gene end was trimmed by 3 bases and the J gene end by 6 bases; junction bases not matched to a gene: 9. The DNA of the CDR3 is TGTGCCAGCAGTTTCTCCGGGACAGGGACGACCGAGCAGTACTTC. Amino acid sequence: CASSFSGTGTTEQYF.

This rearrangement joins TRBV19 to TRBJ2-1, with 8 bases fitting TRBD1. There are 15 residues in the CDR3. V lost 1 base and J lost 7; bases outside the gene matches: 6. Germline CDR1 reads LNHDA; CDR2 reads SQIVND (reference sequence). The CDR3 DNA follows: TGTGCCAGTAGTATAGTTCGGACAGGGCGTAATGAGCAGTTCTTC. This encodes CASSIVRTGRNEQFF.

The chain recombines TRBV19 with TRBJ1-1; TRBD1 is a possible D gene (5 bases). CDR1 LNHDA and CDR2 SQIVND come from the germline V gene (reference sequence). The CDR3 totals 14 residues. Trimming removed 3 bases at V and 1 base at J, with 9 bases between. The CDR3 coding sequence is TGTGCCAGTAGTATCCTGGGGGGGAACACTGAAGCTTTCTTT. The encoded protein is CASSILGGNTEAFF.

The V call is TRBV25-1, the J call TRBJ2-5; perhaps TRBD1 as D (5 bases). V was shortened by 1 base and J by 3 bases, with 15 bases between the two germline ends. This CDR3 is 16 amino acids long. Germline CDR1 and CDR2: MGHDK and SYGVNS. CDR3: CASSEFGRDSKETQYF. CDR3 nucleotide sequence: TGTGCCAGCAGTGAATTTGGCAGGGATTCCAAAGAGACCCAGTACTTC. The variable domain in full, with the rest retrieved from reference TRBV25-1 and TRBJ2-5, is EADIYQTPRYLVIGTGKKITLECSQTMGHDKMYWYQQDPGMELHLIHYSYGVNSTEKGDLSSESTVSRIRTEHFPLTLESARPSHTSQYLCASSEFGRDSKETQYFGPGTRLLVL.

This chain joins TRBV19 and TRBJ1-3; D is unclear. CDR1 is LNHDA, CDR2 SQIVND, per germline (reference sequence). The V gene lost 3 bases and the J gene lost 0 bases, with 6 bases spanning the gap. CDR3 length: 14 amino acids. The DNA of the CDR3 is TGTGCCAGTAGTATCGGGTTCTCTGGAAACACCATATATTTT. It is translated as CASSIGFSGNTIYF.

The chain recombines TRBV27 with TRBJ2-3; TRBD2 might be the D (6 bases). The germline V gene has CDR1 MNHEY and CDR2 SMNVEV (reference sequence). CDR3 length: 15 amino acids. V was cut by 2 bases and J by 4 bases, with 13 bases left in between. The CDR3 sequence is CASSLGGKSSDTQYF. In nucleotides, the CDR3 is TGTGCCAGCAGTTTAGGGGGGAAGTCGTCAGATACGCAGTATTTT.

The chain links TRBV7-9 to TRBJ1-3; D not certain. The V and J ends lost 4 bases and 4 bases respectively, with 14 bases between them. Germline V gives CDR1 SEHNR, CDR2 FQNEAQ (reference sequence). CDR3 length: 15 residues. The CDR3 loop reads CASSSGVMQGNTIYF. For the CDR3, the DNA is TGTGCCAGCAGCTCTGGGGTAATGCAGGGAAACACCATATATTTT.

The chain employs TRBV5-1 and TRBJ1-1; the D is unclear. This CDR3 contains 13 residues. Per germline, CDR1 SGHRS and CDR2 YFSETQ. Trimming cost V 5 bases and J 2 bases, with 10 bases left between them. The CDR3 DNA follows: TGCGCCAGCAGAAATAAAGTTAACACTGAAGCTTTCTTT. It is translated as CASRNKVNTEAFF.

This clone was picked up one time. The chain joins TRBV5-1 to TRBJ2-3; 7 bases agree with TRBD2. V lost 0 bases to trimming and J lost 3 bases; unmatched junction nucleotides: 10. There are 17 residues in the CDR3. Germline values: CDR1 SGHRS, CDR2 YFSETQ. The CDR3, as DNA: TGCGCCAGCAGCTTGGAATACGGGGGAGGGCCTACAGATACGCAGTATTTT. Translating gives CASSLEYGGGPTDTQYF.

The chain is built from TRBV7-9 and TRBJ2-5; 8 positions match TRBD2. CDR1 is SEHNR and CDR2 is FQNEAQ in the germline V gene (reference sequence). V was pared by 1 base and J by 5 bases, with 15 bases of the junction left unmatched. The CDR3 extends over 18 amino acids. CDR3 residues: CASSLGLGLAGGPETQYF. CDR3 nucleotide sequence: TGTGCCAGCAGCTTAGGCCTGGGGCTGGCGGGAGGTCCTGAGACCCAGTACTTC.

V and J are TRBV7-6 and TRBJ2-3, with 9 bases matching TRBD2. V shed 1 base, J shed 3 bases, and the junction held 11 bases outside the gene matches. The CDR3 spans 18 residues. The germline CDR1 and CDR2 sequences are SGHVS and FNYEAQ. Here the CDR3 DNA reads TGTGCCAGCAGCTTAGGACCGAATAGCGGGAGAGGGACAGATACGCAGTATTTT. It translates to CASSLGPNSGRGTDTQYF.

The chain joins TRBV29-1 to TRBJ2-1, with TRBD2 matching over 11 bases. Germline CDR1 is SQVTM and CDR2 is ANQGSEA. The CDR3 spans 15 residues. V lost 3 bases to trimming and J lost 4 bases; unmatched junction nucleotides: 5. Here the CDR3 DNA reads TGCAGCGTTGAGACTAGCGGGACTTTGTACAATGAGCAGTTCTTC. It encodes CSVETSGTLYNEQFF.

CDR3 sequence: CASTLGPPGQPQHF. The CDR3 region has the DNA TGTGCCAGCACCCTAGGACCTCCTGGTCAGCCCCAGCATTTT. The chain couples TRBV6-1 to TRBJ1-5; no definite D call. Trimming shortened V by 7 bases and J by 6 bases, and 16 bases separated the two germline ends. From germline, CDR1 is MNHNS and CDR2 SASEGT. This CDR3 is built from 14 residues.

V and J are TRBV2 and TRBJ2-5, with 8 bases lining up with TRBD1. This CDR3 region has 13 residues. CDR1 is SNHLY, CDR2 FYNNEI, per germline. The junction had 5 bases not matched to a gene; V was cut back by 6 bases and J by 5 bases. In DNA form, the CDR3 reads TGTGCCAGCAGACACAGGGGGTATGAGACCCAGTACTTC. This encodes CASRHRGYETQYF.

This chain uses TRBV11-3 with TRBJ1-1; tentatively, D is TRBD1 (6 bases). Germline CDR1 SGHNT, CDR2 YENEEA. The CDR3 is made up of 13 amino acids. V dropped 4 bases and J dropped 7 bases, with 13 bases sitting between them. CDR3 nucleotide sequence: TGTGCCAGCAGCTCCGGGACATCGAATGAAGCTTTCTTT. This translates into CASSSGTSNEAFF.

Only one count was recorded for this clone. The V and J genes are TRBV10-1 and TRBJ2-5; no definite D call. Germline values: CDR1 WNHNN, CDR2 SYGVQD (reference sequence). CDR3 length: 10 residues. Trimming took off 8 bases at V and 5 bases at J, with 6 bases between the two ends. The CDR3 nucleotides are TGCGCCAGCGGCCGGGAGACCCAGTACTTC. Translated, it gives CASGRETQYF.

The rearrangement uses TRBV4-1 and TRBJ2-1; possibly TRBD2 for D (5 bases). The CDR3 length is 18 residues. Germline-derived CDR1 and CDR2 are MGHRA and YSYEKL. The V end was cut by 1 base, the J end by 0 bases, with 16 bases between. CDR3 sequence: CASSQARTDYYSYNEQFF. DNA of the CDR3: TGCGCCAGCAGCCAAGCTCGGACCGACTATTACTCCTACAATGAGCAGTTCTTC.

The J gene is TRBJ2-1, the V gene TRBV7-8; 13 bases are shared with TRBD2. The CDR3 contains 16 residues. Trimming took 4 bases from V and 7 from J; bases not matched to a gene: 7. Germline loops: CDR1 SGHVS, CDR2 FQNEAQ. Here the CDR3 reads CASSSTGTSGINEQFF. The CDR3 nucleotides read TGTGCCAGCAGCTCCACCGGGACTAGCGGGATTAATGAGCAGTTCTTC.

The chain employs TRBV27 and TRBJ2-7; 7 bases line up with TRBD2. The CDR3 is 15 residues long. Germline trimming cut 6 bases from V and 3 bases from J; bases unmatched to any gene: 11. The V gene's germline CDR1 is MNHEY and CDR2 SMNVEV (reference sequence). The CDR3 DNA follows: TGTGCCAGCAGGCCCTATCCGGGACTACTCTACGAGCAGTACTTC. Amino acids: CASRPYPGLLYEQYF.

The table lists this clone with a few counts. The chain joins TRBV5-1 to TRBJ2-1; 9 positions agree with TRBD2. The CDR3 length is 15 residues. Per germline, CDR1 SGHRS and CDR2 YFSETQ. V shed 1 base and J 6 bases; nucleotides not matched to a gene: 5. The CDR3 DNA reads TGCGCCAGCAGCTTGCTAGCGGGAACGGGCAATGAGCAGTTCTTC. It is translated as CASSLLAGTGNEQFF. The full variable domain, rest sourced from reference TRBV5-1 and TRBJ2-1, is KAGVTQTPRYLIKTRGQQVTLSCSPISGHRSVSWYQQTPGQGLQFLFEYFSETQRNKGNFPGRFSGRQFSNSRSEMNVSTLELGDSALYLCASSLLAGTGNEQFFGPGTRLTVL.

The gene calls are TRBV21-1 and TRBJ1-1; the table's D gene call, TRBD1, was not cross checked with the DNA. TRBV21-1 is recorded as a pseudogene. The CDR3 contains 20 residues. Written as DNA, the CDR3 is TGTGCCAGCAGCAAAGTGGGTCGTAGTGTTCAGGGGCCCATGAACACTGAAGCTTTCTTT. It specifies CASSKVGRSVQGPMNTEAFF.

This sequence joins TRBV19 and TRBJ2-1; TRBD2 aligns across 8 bases. The ends lost 10 bases at V and 3 bases at J; junction bases unmatched: 8. The CDR3 sequence is 14 residues long. The germline V gene has CDR1 LNHDA and CDR2 SQIVND (reference sequence). The CDR3 DNA sequence: TGTGCCACTAAGTTTAGCGGGAACTACAATGAGCAGTTCTTC. It encodes CATKFSGNYNEQFF.